The present TCR beta chain was sequenced within a study of T-cell reconstitution after alpha-beta-depleted transplantation in children. About this clonotype: A clone one base away is much larger, so this may be a read error.

Germline assignment: CDR1 DFQATT and CDR2 SNEGSKA (reference sequence). This CDR3 region has 17 residues. Molecular barcoding with unique molecular identifiers was used for the TCRbeta library. TCRdb recomputed calls from the PCR reads with MiXCR, one row per CDR3 protein. The sample yields about 240,000 distinct CDR3 sequences, about 23% seen once. This chain joins TRBV20-1 and TRBJ2-1, with D possibly being TRBD1 or TRBD2 (5 bases each). The sequencing here drew on PBMCs, taken before TCRalphabeta/CD19-depleted stem cell transplant. The clonotype originates from a girl aged 2-10 years with Fanconi anemia, due to receive a stem cell transplant. DNA of the CDR3: TGCAGTGCTATGGTCAAGTGGGGGTCCAGCTCCTACAATGAGCAGCTCTTC. Translation: CSAMVKWGSSSYNEQLF.